This T cell receptor (beta chain) was recorded in a study of T-cell memory formation after mild COVID-19. Findings and caveats of the study: In pre-infection memory, a portion of responding clones appeared, which suggested that cross-reactive memory joined. CD4+ clones that contracted lay mainly in CM and EM; CD8+ ones lay in EMRA. The study found balanced CD4/CD8 in clones contracting day 15 to 85 and a CD4+ lean in later expanders.

Germline V gives CDR1 MNHEY, CDR2 SMNVEV (reference sequence). Trimming pared 3 bases from V and 2 bases from J, leaving 11 bases between. CDR3 length: 15 residues. Constant-segment primers and 5'RACE yielded cDNA libraries for TCR alpha and TCR beta, each carrying sample barcodes and UMIs. One entry per CDR3 protein results from TCRdb running MiXCR on the 5' RACE reads. The repertoire includes approximately 100,000 distinct CDR3 sequences, over 8.5% of them detected once, and about 40% sits in the top ten. Ten or more counts support this clonotype. Its antigen is as yet unknown. The gene calls are TRBV27 and TRBJ2-1; D is possibly TRBD1 (6 bases). This clonotype originated in a young man who had mild COVID-19 (a few samples of this study predate the infection). Cell type and time point are not known. The source material was PBMCs or a T cell subset sorted from them (not recorded which). CDR3 region: CASSLGALPYNEQFF. CDR3 nucleotides: TGTGCCAGCAGTTTGGGGGCCTTGCCCTACAATGAGCAGTTCTTC.